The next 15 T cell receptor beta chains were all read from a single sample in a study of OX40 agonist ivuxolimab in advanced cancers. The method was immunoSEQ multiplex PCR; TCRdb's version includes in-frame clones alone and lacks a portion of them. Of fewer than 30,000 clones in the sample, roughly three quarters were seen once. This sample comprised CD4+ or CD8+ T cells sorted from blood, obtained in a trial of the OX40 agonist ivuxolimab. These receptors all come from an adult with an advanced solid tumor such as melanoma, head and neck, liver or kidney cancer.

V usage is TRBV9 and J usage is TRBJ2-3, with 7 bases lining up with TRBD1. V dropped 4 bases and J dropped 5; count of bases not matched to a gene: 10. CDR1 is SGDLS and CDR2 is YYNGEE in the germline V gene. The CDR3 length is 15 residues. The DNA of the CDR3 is TGTGCCAGCAGCAACCAGGGACAGTCGGGAGATACGCAGTATTTT. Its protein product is CASSNQGQSGDTQYF. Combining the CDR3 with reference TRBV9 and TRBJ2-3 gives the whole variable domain DSGVTQTPKHLITATGQRVTLRCSPRSGDLSVYWYQQSLDQGLQFLIQYYNGEERAKGNILERFSAQQFPDLHSELNLSSLELGDSALYFCASSNQGQSGDTQYFGPGTRLTVL.

DNA for the CDR3: TGTGCCAGCAGCTCGGTGTCAAGGGGCTACACCTTC. Translating it yields CASSSVSRGYTF. V is TRBV5-6 and J is TRBJ1-2; D uncertain. This CDR3 is built from 12 residues. Germline V lookup: CDR1 SGHDT, CDR2 YYEEEE. Trimming took off 3 bases at V and 8 bases at J, with 11 bases between the two ends.

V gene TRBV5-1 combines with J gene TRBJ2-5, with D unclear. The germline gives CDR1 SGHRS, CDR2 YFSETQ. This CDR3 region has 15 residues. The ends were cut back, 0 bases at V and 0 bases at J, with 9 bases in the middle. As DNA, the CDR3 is TGCGCCAGCAGCTTGGGTGCGCTCTACCAAGAGACCCAGTACTTC. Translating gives CASSLGALYQETQYF.

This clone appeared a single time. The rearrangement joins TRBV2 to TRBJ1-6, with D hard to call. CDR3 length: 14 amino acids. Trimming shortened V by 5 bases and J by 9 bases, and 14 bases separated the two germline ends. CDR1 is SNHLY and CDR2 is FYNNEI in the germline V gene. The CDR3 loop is CASSSSLWGSPLHF. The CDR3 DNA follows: TGTGCCAGCAGTTCCAGTCTATGGGGTTCACCCCTCCACTTT.

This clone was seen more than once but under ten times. The DNA for the CDR3 is TGTGCCAGCAGCTACGAGGATCAGCCCCAGCATTTT. It yields the protein CASSYEDQPQHF. The V gene is TRBV7-9, the J gene TRBJ1-5; no clear D gene. The CDR3 extends over 12 amino acids. V lost 4 bases to trimming and J lost 5 bases, with 6 bases between them. Germline V gives CDR1 SEHNR, CDR2 FQNEAQ (reference sequence).

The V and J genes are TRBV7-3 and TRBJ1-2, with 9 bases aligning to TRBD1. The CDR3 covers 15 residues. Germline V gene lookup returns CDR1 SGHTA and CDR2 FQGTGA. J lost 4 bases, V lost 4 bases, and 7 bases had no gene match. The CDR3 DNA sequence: TGTGCCAGCAGCTCCCCCGGACAGGGGAGCTATGGCTACACCTTC. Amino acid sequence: CASSSPGQGSYGYTF.

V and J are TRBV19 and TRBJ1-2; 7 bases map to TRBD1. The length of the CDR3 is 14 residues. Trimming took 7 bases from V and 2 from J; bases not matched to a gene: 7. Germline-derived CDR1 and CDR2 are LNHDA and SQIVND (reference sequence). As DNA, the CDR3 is TGTGCCAGTAAGGGGGCAGGGGAAAACTATGGCTACACCTTC. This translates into CASKGAGENYGYTF.

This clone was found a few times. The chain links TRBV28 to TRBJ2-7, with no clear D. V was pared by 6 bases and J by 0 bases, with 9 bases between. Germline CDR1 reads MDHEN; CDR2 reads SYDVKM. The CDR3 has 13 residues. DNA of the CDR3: TGTGCCAGCAGCACTCACAACTCCTACGAGCAGTACTTC. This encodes CASSTHNSYEQYF.

The CDR3: CASSLTLGQSTDTQYF. CDR3 bases: TGTGCCAGCAGCTTAACGCTGGGGCAAAGCACAGATACGCAGTATTTT. V gene TRBV11-2 combines with J gene TRBJ2-3; possible D gene TRBD1, 5 bases. The CDR3 loop spans 16 amino acids. The germline gives CDR1 SGHAT, CDR2 FQNNGV. V was trimmed by 2 bases and J by 0 bases, leaving 12 bases between them.

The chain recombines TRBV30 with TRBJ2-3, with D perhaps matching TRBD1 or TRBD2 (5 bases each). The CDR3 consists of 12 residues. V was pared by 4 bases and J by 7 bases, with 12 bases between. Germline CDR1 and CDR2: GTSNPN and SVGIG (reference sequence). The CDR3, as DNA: TGTGCCTGGACCACGGGACCTCATACGCAGTATTTT. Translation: CAWTTGPHTQYF. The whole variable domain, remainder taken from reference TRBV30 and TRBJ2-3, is SQTIHQWPATLVQPVGSPLSLECTVEGTSNPNLYWYRQAAGRGLQLLFYSVGIGQISSEVPQNLSASRPQDRQFILSSKKLLLSDSGFYLCAWTTGPHTQYFGPGTRLTVL.

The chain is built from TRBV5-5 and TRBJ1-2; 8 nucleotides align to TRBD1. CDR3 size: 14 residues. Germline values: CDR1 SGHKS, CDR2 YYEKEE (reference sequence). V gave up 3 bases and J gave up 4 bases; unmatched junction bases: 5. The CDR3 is CASSSRDRLYGYTF. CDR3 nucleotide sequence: TGTGCCAGCAGCTCCCGGGACAGGCTCTATGGCTACACCTTC.

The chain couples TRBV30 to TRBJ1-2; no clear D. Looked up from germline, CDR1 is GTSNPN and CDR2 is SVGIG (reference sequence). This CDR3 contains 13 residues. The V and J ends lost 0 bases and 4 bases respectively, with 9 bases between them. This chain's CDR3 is CAWSVRGGYGYTF. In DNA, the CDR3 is TGTGCCTGGAGTGTACGCGGAGGCTATGGCTACACCTTC.

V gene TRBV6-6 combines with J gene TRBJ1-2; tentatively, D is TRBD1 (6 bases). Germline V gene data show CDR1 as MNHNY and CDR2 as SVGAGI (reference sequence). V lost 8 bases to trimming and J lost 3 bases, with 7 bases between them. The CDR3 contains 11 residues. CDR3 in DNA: TGTGCCAGCCACAGGGACTATGGCTACACCTTC. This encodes CASHRDYGYTF.

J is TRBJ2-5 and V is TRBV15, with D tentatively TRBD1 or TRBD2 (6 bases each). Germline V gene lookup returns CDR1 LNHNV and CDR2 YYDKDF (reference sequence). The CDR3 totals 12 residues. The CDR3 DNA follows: TGTGCAGCGGGCAGGGGAGCAGAGACCCAGTACTTC. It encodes CAAGRGAETQYF. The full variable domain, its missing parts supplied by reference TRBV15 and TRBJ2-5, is DAMVIQNPRYQVTQFGKPVTLSCSQTLNHNVMYWYQQKSSQAPKLLFHYYDKDFNNEADTPDNFQSRRPNTSFCFLDIRSPGLGDTAMYLCAAGRGAETQYFGPGTRLLVL.

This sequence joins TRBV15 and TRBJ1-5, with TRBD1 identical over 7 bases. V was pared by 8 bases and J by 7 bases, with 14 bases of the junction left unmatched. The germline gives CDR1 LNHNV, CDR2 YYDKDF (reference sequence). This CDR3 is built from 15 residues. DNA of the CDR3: TGTGCCACCTCCTTCGCTGGCAGGGGGAGCCAGCCCCAGCATTTT. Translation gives CATSFAGRGSQPQHF. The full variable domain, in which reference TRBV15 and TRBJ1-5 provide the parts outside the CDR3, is DAMVIQNPRYQVTQFGKPVTLSCSQTLNHNVMYWYQQKSSQAPKLLFHYYDKDFNNEADTPDNFQSRRPNTSFCFLDIRSPGLGDTAMYLCATSFAGRGSQPQHFGDGTRLSIL.